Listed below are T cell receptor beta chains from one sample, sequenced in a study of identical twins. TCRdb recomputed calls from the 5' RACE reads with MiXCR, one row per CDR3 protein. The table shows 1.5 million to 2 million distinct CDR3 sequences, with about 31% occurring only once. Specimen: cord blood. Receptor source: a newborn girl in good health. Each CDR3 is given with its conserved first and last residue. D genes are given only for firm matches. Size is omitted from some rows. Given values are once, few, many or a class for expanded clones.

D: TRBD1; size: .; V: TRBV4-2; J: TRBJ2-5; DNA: TGTGCCAGCAGCGCCGACAGGGAGAAAGACAATGAGCAGTACTTC; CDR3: CASSADREKDNEQYF
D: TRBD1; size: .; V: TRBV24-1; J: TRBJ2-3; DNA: TGTGCCACCAGTGCCAGGGGGCGGACAGATACGCAGTATTTT; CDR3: CATSARGRTDTQYF
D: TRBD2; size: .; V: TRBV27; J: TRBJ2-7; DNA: TGTGCCAGCAGTTTAAGGGAGGGACACGAGCAGTACTTC; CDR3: CASSLREGHEQYF
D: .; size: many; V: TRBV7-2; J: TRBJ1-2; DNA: TGTGCCAGCAGCCCCAGAGGGGCTAACTATGGCTACACCTTC; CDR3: CASSPRGANYGYTF
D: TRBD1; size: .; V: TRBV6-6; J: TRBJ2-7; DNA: TGTGCCACTTTCGGCACGGGACAGATCTACGAGCAGTACTTC; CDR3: CATFGTGQIYEQYF
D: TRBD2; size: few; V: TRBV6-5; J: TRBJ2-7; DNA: TGTGCCAGCAGTTCTTGGACTAGCGGGAGGGCCTGGGACGAGCAGTACTTC; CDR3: CASSSWTSGRAWDEQYF
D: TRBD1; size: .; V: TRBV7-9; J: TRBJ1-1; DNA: TGTGCCAGCGGTAAGGGGGCAGTTGGAGAAGCTTTCTTT; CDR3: CASGKGAVGEAFF
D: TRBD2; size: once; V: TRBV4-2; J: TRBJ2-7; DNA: TGTGCCAGCAGCCAAGATCAAGCGGGGTACGAGCAGTACTTC; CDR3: CASSQDQAGYEQYF
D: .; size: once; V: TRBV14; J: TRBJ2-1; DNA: TGTGCCAGCACCATCGACAGCAGCTCCTACAATGAGCAGTTCTTC; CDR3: CASTIDSSSYNEQFF
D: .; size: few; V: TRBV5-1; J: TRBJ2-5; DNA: TGCGCCAGCAGCTTAGGCGCTGAGCAAGAGACCCAGTACTTC; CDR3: CASSLGAEQETQYF
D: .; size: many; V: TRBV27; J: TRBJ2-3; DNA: TGTGCCAGCAGTCTCGGGACTCTGGCAGATACGCAGTATTTT; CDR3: CASSLGTLADTQYF
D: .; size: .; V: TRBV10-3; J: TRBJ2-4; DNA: TGTGCCATCAGTGAGTCAGTCCTAGCCAAAAACATTCAGTACTTC; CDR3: CAISESVLAKNIQYF
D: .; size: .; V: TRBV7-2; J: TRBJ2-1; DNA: TGTGCCAGCAGCTTTGACGGCTTTACAGCCGGGGGCAATGAGCAGTTCTTC; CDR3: CASSFDGFTAGGNEQFF
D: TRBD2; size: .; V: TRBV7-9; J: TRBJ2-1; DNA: TGTGCCAGCAGCTTAGTTGTCTCGGGGGGGCGAGGCTACAATGAGCAGTTCTTC; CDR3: CASSLVVSGGRGYNEQFF
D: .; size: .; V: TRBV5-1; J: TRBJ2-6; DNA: TGCGCCAGCAGCTTGGAACCGGGTAGTAGTGGGGCCAACGTCCTGACTTTC; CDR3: CASSLEPGSSGANVLTF
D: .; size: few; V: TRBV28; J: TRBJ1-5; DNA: TGTGCCAGCAGTCCGCGGGGGCTTCAGCCCCAGCATTTT; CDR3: CASSPRGLQPQHF
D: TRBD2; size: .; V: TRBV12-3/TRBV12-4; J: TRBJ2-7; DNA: TGTGCCAGCAGTTACCAACTAGCGGGGCCCTACAATGAGCAGTACTTC; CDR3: CASSYQLAGPYNEQYF
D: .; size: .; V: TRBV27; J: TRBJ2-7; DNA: TGTGCCAGCAGTTTTGGACTTAGCGGCCACGAGCAGTACTTC; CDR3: CASSFGLSGHEQYF
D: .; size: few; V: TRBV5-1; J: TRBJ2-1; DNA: TGCGCCAGCAGCGGCCAGCTATACAATGAGCAGTTCTTC; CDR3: CASSGQLYNEQFF
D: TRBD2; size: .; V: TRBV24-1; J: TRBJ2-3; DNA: TGTGCCACCAGTGCGGGGGGTACGCAGTATTTT; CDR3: CATSAGGTQYF
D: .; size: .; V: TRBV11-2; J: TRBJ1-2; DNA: TGTGCCGGCAGCCAACCCCGGGACAATGGCTACACCTTC; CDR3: CAGSQPRDNGYTF
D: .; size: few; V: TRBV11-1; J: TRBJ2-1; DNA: TGTGCCAGCAGCTCTCTTACCGGGGCCGTCGTGAATGAGCAGTTCTTC; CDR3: CASSSLTGAVVNEQFF
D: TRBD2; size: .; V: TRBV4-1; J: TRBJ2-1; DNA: TGCGCCAGCAGACTGGCGGGCCTAGCGGGGGAAGATGAGCAGTTCTTC; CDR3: CASRLAGLAGEDEQFF
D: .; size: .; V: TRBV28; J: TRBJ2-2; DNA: TGTGCCAGCAGACAGGCCTTGTCCGGGGAGCTGTTTTTT; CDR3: CASRQALSGELFF
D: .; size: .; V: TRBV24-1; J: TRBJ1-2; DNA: TGTGCCACCTGGGGACCGAGCTATGGCTACACCTTC; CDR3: CATWGPSYGYTF
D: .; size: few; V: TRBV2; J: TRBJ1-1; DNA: TGTGCCAGCAGGGGTCTCGACCAAGAAGCTTTCTTT; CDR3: CASRGLDQEAFF
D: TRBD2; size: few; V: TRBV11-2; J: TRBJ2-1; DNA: TGTGCCAGCAGCCTGGGACTAGCGGGAGCAGGTGAGCAGTTCTTC; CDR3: CASSLGLAGAGEQFF
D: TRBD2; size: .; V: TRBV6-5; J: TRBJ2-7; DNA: TGTGCCAGCAGTTACAGGGCGCGTAGCGGGCCTTCCTACGAGCAGTACTTC; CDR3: CASSYRARSGPSYEQYF
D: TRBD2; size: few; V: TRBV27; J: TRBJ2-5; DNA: TGTGCCAGCAGATGGACTAGCGGACTACCCCAAGAGACCCAGTACTTC; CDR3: CASRWTSGLPQETQYF
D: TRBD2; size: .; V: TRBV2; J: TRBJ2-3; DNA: TGTGCCAGCCAGGGACTATACACAGATACGCGGTATTTT; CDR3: CASQGLYTDTRYF
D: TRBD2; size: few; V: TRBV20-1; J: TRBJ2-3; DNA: TGCAGTGCGGCCACCGGGACTATCGCCTCGGATACGCAGTATTTT; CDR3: CSAATGTIASDTQYF
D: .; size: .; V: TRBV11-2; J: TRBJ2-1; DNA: TGTGCCAGCAGCATTGCTGGACTGAGCTCCTACAATGAGCAGTTCTTC; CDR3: CASSIAGLSSYNEQFF
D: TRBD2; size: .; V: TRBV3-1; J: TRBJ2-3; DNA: TGTGCCACCGATAGCGGGGGCCTCACAGATACGCAGTATTTT; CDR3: CATDSGGLTDTQYF
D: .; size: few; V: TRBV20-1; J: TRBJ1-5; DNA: TGCAGTGCTAGAGACGGAGGGTTGAGCAATCAGCCCCAGCATTTT; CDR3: CSARDGGLSNQPQHF
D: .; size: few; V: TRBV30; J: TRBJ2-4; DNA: TGTGCCTGGACGGCGATAACCAAAAACATTCAGTACTTC; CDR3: CAWTAITKNIQYF
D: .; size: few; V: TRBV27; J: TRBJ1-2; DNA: TGTGCCAGCAGTTTATCGCGGACCGTGAGCGGCGAAGGCTACACCTTC; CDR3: CASSLSRTVSGEGYTF